This TCR beta chain derives from a study of Graves' ophthalmopathy and Graves' hyperthyroidism. General study points: A majority of expanded thyroid clonotypes exceeding 0.001 frequency were likewise present in blood. Ophthalmopathy progression was predicted by the model at less than 71% sensitivity and 72.22% specificity. Ophthalmopathy versus stable hyperthyroidism: 13-signature model gave 85% to 90% sensitivity, roughly 81% specificity.

The authors amplified TCR beta CDR3 regions, and they did so from RNA transcripts for repertoire sequencing. First-round RT-PCR used HTBI primers; second-round multiplex PCR followed. TCRdb called the multiplex PCR reads again in MiXCR, with one record for every CDR3 protein. There are about 660,000 distinct CDR3 sequences in the sample; approximately 39% occur only once, and 3% to 4% lies in the top ten. The authors diagnosed from clinical symptoms, serum thyroxine, TRAb, thyroid ultrasound and orbital computed tomography. This clonotype was counted many times. Its antigen is unidentified. Trimming took 5 bases from V and 7 from J; bases not matched to a gene: 7. The germline V gene encodes CDR1 SGHVS and CDR2 FQNEAQ. The CDR3 is 14 residues long.

The chain combines TRBV7-8 with TRBJ2-2, with TRBD1 identical over 7 bases. The specimen was peripheral blood. The origin of this receptor is an adult man with Graves' ophthalmopathy. CDR3 coding DNA: TGTGCCAGCAGCCGATTACAGGGGAACGGGGAGCTGTTTTTT. This gives the protein CASSRLQGNGELFF.